The 19 T cell receptor beta chains reported below all come from one sample, sequenced in a study of T cell changes during pregnancy in multiple sclerosis. Data came from immunoSEQ multiplex PCR; TCRdb stores just in-frame clones and leaves some out. The sample holds tens of thousands of clones; 75% to 95% are singletons and the top ten take roughly 0.85%. The sample consisted of peripheral blood, taken in the second trimester of pregnancy. Receptors originate from a female donor with multiple sclerosis, enrolled in a pregnancy study.

This chain links TRBV7-6 with TRBJ2-1; TRBD2 matches at 13 bases. The CDR3 spans 17 residues. J lost 0 bases, V lost 4 bases, and 3 bases had no gene match. Germline CDR1 SGHVS, CDR2 FNYEAQ. CDR3 region: CASSSRLAGGSYNEQFF. The CDR3 DNA reads TGTGCCAGCAGCTCCAGACTAGCGGGGGGCTCCTACAATGAGCAGTTCTTC. Full variable domain (remainder filled in from reference TRBV7-6 and TRBJ2-1): GAGVSQSPRYKVTKRGQDVALRCDPISGHVSLYWYRQALGQGPEFLTYFNYEAQQDKSGLPNDRFSAERPEGSISTLTIQRTEQRDSAMYRCASSSRLAGGSYNEQFFGPGTRLTVL.

The V gene is TRBV5-1, the J gene TRBJ1-1; perhaps TRBD1 as D (6 bases). CDR1 and CDR2 (germline): SGHRS, YFSETQ. Trimming took 3 bases from V and 11 from J, leaving 17 bases between them. This CDR3 has 13 residues. CDR3 in amino acids: CASSSGGGGEAFF. The DNA of the CDR3 is TGCGCCAGCAGCTCCGGAGGGGGGGGTGAGGCTTTCTTT.

The rearrangement uses TRBV2 and TRBJ2-1, with 8 bases that match TRBD1. CDR1 is SNHLY, CDR2 FYNNEI, per germline. This CDR3 has 15 amino acids. After removal of 6 bases from V and 5 bases from J, the junction contained 9 bases not matched to a gene. The CDR3 here is CASRDNRGSNNEQFF. CDR3 coding DNA: TGTGCCAGCAGAGATAACAGGGGGTCGAACAATGAGCAGTTCTTC.

The chain combines TRBV5-8 with TRBJ1-5; no definite D call. In germline, CDR1 is SGHTS, CDR2 YDEGEE. The length of the CDR3 is 12 residues. Trimming left V 4 bases short and J 6 bases short, with 8 bases between. The CDR3 protein is CASSLGSQPQHF. CDR3 DNA sequence: TGTGCCAGCAGCCTCGGGAGTCAGCCCCAGCATTTT.

V and J are TRBV18 and TRBJ2-3, with a tentative D call TRBD2 (5 bases). CDR3 length: 15 amino acids. The germline V gene has CDR1 KGHSH and CDR2 LQKENI. The V end was cut by 3 bases, the J end by 2 bases, with 12 bases between. The CDR3 is CASSPPPGNTDTQYF. CDR3 DNA: TGTGCCAGCTCACCCCCCCCCGGGAACACAGATACGCAGTATTTT.

The V gene is TRBV7-2, the J gene TRBJ1-5, with a tentative D call TRBD1 (6 bases). CDR1 and CDR2 (germline): SGHTA, FQGNSA. V dropped 6 bases and J dropped 4 bases, with 16 bases sitting between them. The CDR3 covers 15 residues. The CDR3 bases are TGTGCCAGCAGAACTTCGCAGGGGTCTAATCAGCCCCAGCATTTT. This translates into CASRTSQGSNQPQHF.

The chain uses TRBV10-3 and TRBJ1-5; the match to TRBD1 covers 8 bases. The trim removed 3 bases at V and 5 bases at J, leaving 12 bases unmatched. There are 17 residues in the CDR3. In germline, CDR1 is ENHRY, CDR2 SYGVKD. The CDR3 sequence: CAISDSGQGSSYQPQHF. CDR3 coding DNA: TGTGCCATCAGTGACTCAGGACAGGGCTCTTCGTATCAGCCCCAGCATTTT.

The J gene is TRBJ1-2, the V gene TRBV25-1; 12 bases map to TRBD1. Per germline, CDR1 MGHDK and CDR2 SYGVNS. The CDR3 runs 15 residues. Unmatched junction bases numbered 6, after V lost 2 bases and J lost 8 bases. CDR3 region: CASSEAGQGAKGYTF. CDR3 sequence (DNA): TGTGCCAGCAGTGAAGCGGGACAGGGGGCGAAGGGCTACACCTTC.

The chain employs TRBV11-2 and TRBJ1-4; D perhaps matches TRBD1 (5 bases). Between the trimmed V and J ends, which lost 5 bases and 5 bases, there was a span of 12 bases. Germline CDR1 reads SGHAT; CDR2 reads FQNNGV. The CDR3 runs to 14 residues. The CDR3 bases are TGTGCCAGCAGCCCCCGGGGGGGGAATGAAAAACTGTTTTTT. Translated, it gives CASSPRGGNEKLFF.

This clone was seen once. The chain uses TRBV11-3 and TRBJ2-3, with a weak D call TRBD1 (6 bases). The CDR3 runs 15 residues. Germline CDR1 is SGHNT and CDR2 is YENEEA. Trimming shortened V by 4 bases and J by 2 bases, and 13 bases separated the two germline ends. CDR3 nucleotide sequence: TGTGCCAGCAGCTCTGGCAGGGGTGACACAGATACGCAGTATTTT. Its protein product is CASSSGRGDTDTQYF. Drawing the rest from reference TRBV11-3 and TRBJ2-3, the complete variable domain is EAGVVQSPRYKIIEKKQPVAFWCNPISGHNTLYWYLQNLGQGPELLIRYENEEAVDDSQLPKDRFSAERLKGVDSTLKIQPAELGDSAVYLCASSSGRGDTDTQYFGPGTRLTVL.

The chain recombines TRBV4-3 with TRBJ1-3; weak D call: TRBD1 (5 bases). Between the trimmed V and J ends, which lost 1 base and 1 base, there was a span of 8 bases. This CDR3 is built from 15 residues. CDR1 and CDR2 (germline): LGHNA, YSLEER. CDR3 residues: CASSQGGGSGNTIYF. DNA for the CDR3: TGCGCCAGCAGCCAAGGGGGGGGATCTGGAAACACCATATATTTT.

The chain is built from TRBV7-3 and TRBJ2-1; 11 bases agree with TRBD1. The CDR3 has 15 residues. Looked up from germline, CDR1 is SGHTA and CDR2 is FQGTGA. The trim removed 5 bases at V and 5 bases at J, leaving 5 bases unmatched. The DNA of the CDR3 is TGTGCCAGCAGCGCGCGGGACAGGGGGGACAATGAGCAGTTCTTC. Its protein product is CASSARDRGDNEQFF.

The rearrangement joins TRBV7-3 to TRBJ2-1, with TRBD2 matching over 9 bases. The V segment lost 4 bases and the J segment 5 bases; nucleotides outside the gene matches: 9. This CDR3 is 16 amino acids long. Germline CDR1 reads SGHTA; CDR2 reads FQGTGA. CDR3 nucleotide sequence: TGTGCCAGCAGCTCCCTCTGGGCGGGGGGGAACAATGAGCAGTTCTTC. Translated: CASSSLWAGGNNEQFF.

The rearrangement joins TRBV5-1 to TRBJ2-2; unclear D gene. V dropped 1 base and J dropped 4 bases, with 11 bases sitting between them. This CDR3 is 15 amino acids long. In germline, CDR1 is SGHRS, CDR2 YFSETQ. The CDR3 here is CASSLSGYGTGELFF. CDR3 bases: TGCGCCAGCAGCTTGTCCGGGTACGGCACCGGGGAGCTGTTTTTT. Full variable domain (remainder filled in from reference TRBV5-1 and TRBJ2-2): KAGVTQTPRYLIKTRGQQVTLSCSPISGHRSVSWYQQTPGQGLQFLFEYFSETQRNKGNFPGRFSGRQFSNSRSEMNVSTLELGDSALYLCASSLSGYGTGELFFGEGSRLTVL.

The J gene is TRBJ1-3, the V gene TRBV4-3; tentative D call: TRBD1 (6 bases). V lost 2 bases and J lost 4, with 12 bases in between. The germline gives CDR1 LGHNA, CDR2 YSLEER. CDR3 length: 15 residues. Here the CDR3 reads CASSQSPDSGNTIYF. The CDR3 DNA is TGCGCCAGCAGCCAATCCCCGGACAGCGGAAACACCATATATTTT.

This clone was picked up many times. The DNA for the CDR3 is TGTGCCAGCGCCCTACAGGGTCCGAACACTGAAGCTTTCTTT. The encoded protein is CASALQGPNTEAFF. The V and J genes are TRBV19 and TRBJ1-1; a possible D gene is TRBD1 (6 bases). Germline-derived CDR1 and CDR2 are LNHDA and SQIVND (reference sequence). V was pared by 9 bases and J by 1 base, with 15 bases between. CDR3 length equals 14 residues. The full variable domain, its missing parts supplied by reference TRBV19 and TRBJ1-1, is DGGITQSPKYLFRKEGQNVTLSCEQNLNHDAMYWYRQDPGQGLRLIYYSQIVNDFQKGDIAEGYSVSREKKESFPLTVTSAQKNPTAFYLCASALQGPNTEAFFGQGTRLTVV.

V and J are TRBV2 and TRBJ1-1; D is ambiguous. The CDR3 contains 15 residues. The germline V and J ends were trimmed by 8 bases and 0 bases, with 16 bases remaining between them. Per germline, CDR1 SNHLY and CDR2 FYNNEI. The DNA for the CDR3 is TGTGCCAGCCGGGAACGGGGAAGTGTGAACACTGAAGCTTTCTTT. It specifies CASRERGSVNTEAFF.

This rearrangement joins TRBV7-2 to TRBJ2-5; 9 bases line up with TRBD2. The CDR3 has 18 amino acids. Germline assignment: CDR1 SGHTA and CDR2 FQGNSA. Trimming took 1 base from V and 2 from J; bases not matched to a gene: 11. This CDR3 is CASSLVLRGGQRQETQYF. CDR3 bases: TGTGCCAGCAGCTTAGTTTTGCGGGGGGGCCAACGGCAAGAGACCCAGTACTTC.

The genes are TRBV7-2 and TRBJ1-2, with no clear D. Trimming took off 2 bases at V and 4 bases at J, with 11 bases between the two ends. CDR1 is SGHTA, CDR2 FQGNSA, per germline. The CDR3 totals 14 residues. The CDR3, as DNA: TGTGCCAGCAGCTTACGGCGGGCGGGCTATGGCTACACCTTC. The encoded protein is CASSLRRAGYGYTF.